Listed below are T cell receptor beta chains from one sample, sequenced in a study of early T cells in non-severe SARS-CoV-2 infection. TCRdb reprocessed the 5' RACE reads with MiXCR, giving one entry per CDR3 protein. The profile shows 95,000 to 110,000 distinct CDR3 sequences, around 10% of them singletons. Material for sequencing was whole blood. The receptors here all came from an adult who was a healthcare worker with PCR-confirmed SARS-CoV-2 infection or an uninfected control (not recorded which). Both conserved end residues are part of each CDR3. The D gene is left open where the match is weak. Where a row states a size, it is once, few, many or the class of an expanded clone; other rows omit it.

V,size,J,D,DNA,CDR3
TRBV5-1,few,TRBJ1-3,.,TGCGCCAGCAGCGGAGGCACAGGGACATCTGGAAACACCATATATTTT,CASSGGTGTSGNTIYF
TRBV6-5,many,TRBJ2-2,TRBD2,TGTGCCAGCAGCGGGGGGAGGTACACCGGGGAGCTGTTTTTT,CASSGGRYTGELFF
TRBV11-2,.,TRBJ2-7,.,TGTGCCAGCAGCTTAACATCGGTCTACGAGCAGTACTTC,CASSLTSVYEQYF
TRBV20-1,few,TRBJ2-7,.,TGCAGTGCCCGACCCAGGGGCGGGACAACCTACGAGCAGTACTTC,CSARPRGGTTYEQYF
TRBV6-9,.,TRBJ2-7,.,TGTGCCAGCAAGAGACGGGACTTGAGCTCCTACGAGCAGTACTTC,CASKRRDLSSYEQYF
TRBV11-2,.,TRBJ1-4,TRBD1,TGTGCCAGCAGCATCAGGGGGCAATGGGTTGAAAAACTGTTTTTT,CASSIRGQWVEKLFF
TRBV4-1,few,TRBJ2-3,TRBD2,TGCGCCAGCAGCCAAGGAACTAGCGCCGGCACAGATACGCAGTATTTT,CASSQGTSAGTDTQYF
TRBV12-3/TRBV12-4,.,TRBJ2-5,.,TGTGCCAGCGCTACGCGGATACAAGAGACCCAGTACTTC,CASATRIQETQYF
TRBV5-1,.,TRBJ2-1,.,TGCGCCAGCAGCTTGGAACTAGCCTACAATGAGCAGTTCTTC,CASSLELAYNEQFF
TRBV7-9,.,TRBJ2-3,TRBD2,TGTGCCAGCAGTTTCCCCTCTAGCGGGGAGGTCCCAGATACGCAGTATTTT,CASSFPSSGEVPDTQYF
TRBV29-1,.,TRBJ2-3,.,TGCAGCGGGGACGAAGGCCCAGATACGCAGTATTTT,CSGDEGPDTQYF
TRBV29-1,many,TRBJ1-1,TRBD1,TGCAGCGCGACAGGGCAGCAATTTGGAACTGAAGCTTTCTTT,CSATGQQFGTEAFF
TRBV2,.,TRBJ1-1,.,TGTGCCAGCAGTAAACATGGGGGCACTGAAGCTTTCTTT,CASSKHGGTEAFF
TRBV6-2/TRBV6-3,many,TRBJ2-7,.,TGTGCCAGCAGACCGGACGGCGGGTTCCGGTACGAGCAGTACTTC,CASRPDGGFRYEQYF
TRBV28,few,TRBJ1-5,TRBD1,TGTGCCAGCAGTTATTTCAGAGGGGGCGGCCAGCCCCAGCATTTT,CASSYFRGGGQPQHF
TRBV20-1,.,TRBJ1-1,.,TGCAGTGCTGCCCACTCAGGGGTTTTGGTCACTGAAGCTTTCTTT,CSAAHSGVLVTEAFF
TRBV10-3,.,TRBJ1-2,.,TGTGCCATCAGTGACAGGGGATATGGCTACACCTTC,CAISDRGYGYTF
TRBV7-6,few,TRBJ2-7,.,TGTGCCAGCAGCCCTGAGGACGCCTACGAGCAGTACTTC,CASSPEDAYEQYF
TRBV20-1,.,TRBJ1-4,.,TGCAGTGCTAGAAATGGAGGGGAGGGAACTAATGAAAAACTGTTTTTT,CSARNGGEGTNEKLFF
TRBV7-8,.,TRBJ2-1,.,TGTGCCAGCAGCTCGGACTCTAACAATGAGCAGTTCTTC,CASSSDSNNEQFF
TRBV7-2,many,TRBJ1-3,.,TGTGCCAGCAGTTCGGGGGAAAACACCATATATTTT,CASSSGENTIYF
TRBV11-2,.,TRBJ2-7,.,TGTGCCAGCAGCTTAGATCGATCTGACGAGCAGTACTTC,CASSLDRSDEQYF
TRBV6-2/TRBV6-3,.,TRBJ2-2,TRBD1,TGTGCCAGCAGTATGATGGGACAGGGTACCGGGGAGCTGTTTTTT,CASSMMGQGTGELFF
TRBV12-3/TRBV12-4,few,TRBJ1-5,.,TGTGCCATCAGACGGAACGGGGGCGGGAAGCCCCAGCATTTT,CAIRRNGGGKPQHF
TRBV5-5,many,TRBJ2-4,.,TGTGCCAGCAGCTCACCGGGCCTTATGGCAACCAAAAACATTCAGTACTTC,CASSSPGLMATKNIQYF
TRBV5-6,many,TRBJ2-7,.,TGTGCCAGCAGCGGGGCAGGGAGGAAATACGAGCAGTACTTC,CASSGAGRKYEQYF
TRBV6-2/TRBV6-3,.,TRBJ2-7,TRBD2,TGTGCCAGCAGTTACGCGCGACTAGCGGGTATCCCCTCCTACGAGCAGTACTTC,CASSYARLAGIPSYEQYF
TRBV20-1,.,TRBJ2-1,.,TGCAGTGCTAGGTACCCGACAGGCCTGATAGGGTACAATGAGCAGTTCTTC,CSARYPTGLIGYNEQFF
TRBV27,many,TRBJ2-7,.,TGTGCCAGCAGTTTATCGAGAACAGCCGAGCAGTACTTC,CASSLSRTAEQYF
TRBV27,few,TRBJ2-5,TRBD2,TGTGCCAGCAGTTTATCCCTCCTAGCGGGAGCGGAGACCCAGTACTTC,CASSLSLLAGAETQYF
TRBV12-3/TRBV12-4,many,TRBJ2-3,.,TGTGCCACCTCATTGGGGGGAGATACGCAGTATTTT,CATSLGGDTQYF
TRBV14,few,TRBJ2-3,TRBD2,TGTGCCAGCAGCCAGGGGCCGGGACTAGCGGGCACAGATACGCAGTATTTT,CASSQGPGLAGTDTQYF
TRBV18,few,TRBJ2-3,.,TGTGCCAGCTCACCACAGCAAGGTGCAGATACGCAGTATTTT,CASSPQQGADTQYF
TRBV24-1,many,TRBJ2-1,.,TGTGCCACCAGTGATATCGGGACACTTCAGTTCTTC,CATSDIGTLQFF
TRBV4-1,many,TRBJ1-2,.,TGCGCCAGCAGCCAAGATGCACTGACGAACAACTATGGCTACACCTTC,CASSQDALTNNYGYTF
TRBV2,.,TRBJ2-1,.,TGTGCCACCAAGGACAGCCAGAATGAGCAGTTCTTC,CATKDSQNEQFF
TRBV6-1,few,TRBJ2-1,TRBD1,TGTGCCAGCAGTGAACGGGACAGGGCCTACAATGAGCAGTTCTTC,CASSERDRAYNEQFF
TRBV12-3/TRBV12-4,.,TRBJ2-2,TRBD2,TGTGCCAGCACCCCAGCGGGAGTAGGCACCGGGGAGCTGTTTTTT,CASTPAGVGTGELFF
TRBV7-2,many,TRBJ1-2,.,TGTGCCAGCAGCCCCCTCGTCGGGGCGGTCTATGGCTACACCTTC,CASSPLVGAVYGYTF
TRBV5-4,few,TRBJ2-7,TRBD1,TGTGCCAGCAGCTTCGAACAGGGGGCCTACGAGCAGTACTTC,CASSFEQGAYEQYF